Below, 6 T cell receptor beta chains from the same sample are listed, as sequenced in a study of beta chain features in type 1 diabetes. The sequenced template was cDNA made from the entire isolated RNA. Here immunoSEQ multiplex PCR was the method, and the copy in TCRdb shows in-frame clones only, minus some. The table lists 120,000 to 150,000 clones, about 7.1% of them singletons. The sample consisted of central memory CD4+ T cells from blood. These receptors all come from a woman aged 25 to 39 in good health.

This clone showed up just a few times. The chain combines TRBV27 with TRBJ2-7, with D perhaps TRBD2 (6 bases). CDR3 length: 14 residues. The V gene's germline CDR1 is MNHEY and CDR2 SMNVEV (reference sequence). Trimming took off 2 bases at V and 2 bases at J, with 10 bases between the two ends. CDR3: CASSLRDLTYEQYF. The CDR3 nucleotides read TGTGCCAGCAGTTTAAGGGACTTAACCTACGAGCAGTACTTC.

A few counts support this clone. CDR3 sequence: CATARRGYGYTF. In DNA form, the CDR3 reads TGTGCCACCGCCCGAAGGGGCTATGGCTACACCTTC. The V call is TRBV6-5, the J call TRBJ1-2; maybe TRBD1 (5 bases). The CDR3 covers 12 residues. Trimming cost V 10 bases and J 4 bases, with 13 bases left between them. Germline lookup yields CDR1 MNHEY and CDR2 SVGAGI.

This clone appeared a few times. This chain joins TRBV6-5 and TRBJ2-7; TRBD2 matches at 7 bases. V lost 4 bases to trimming and J lost 0 bases; unmatched junction nucleotides: 6. The CDR3 runs 15 residues. Per germline, CDR1 MNHEY and CDR2 SVGAGI. The CDR3 DNA reads TGTGCCAGCAGTTTCGAACTAGCGACCTCCTACGAGCAGTACTTC. Its protein is CASSFELATSYEQYF.

This clone was recorded at least ten times. The rearrangement uses TRBV29-1 and TRBJ1-5; D uncertain. V was cut by 4 bases and J by 9 bases, with 16 bases left in between. Germline CDR1 and CDR2: SQVTM and ANQGSEA. The CDR3 is made up of 13 amino acids. In DNA form, the CDR3 reads TGCAGCGTTGTGAACGTGCCGGGAGGGCCCCAGCATTTT. Translation gives CSVVNVPGGPQHF.

Only a few counts were recorded for this clone. The rearrangement uses TRBV7-8 and TRBJ1-5; possibly TRBD1 for D (6 bases). Between the trimmed V and J ends, which lost 5 bases and 6 bases, there was a span of 14 bases. Germline V gives CDR1 SGHVS, CDR2 FQNEAQ. There are 14 residues in the CDR3. CDR3 coding DNA: TGTGCCAGCAGCCCAGGGACATTGGGTCAGCCCCAGCATTTT. Translating gives CASSPGTLGQPQHF.

The J gene is TRBJ2-3, the V gene TRBV5-4, with D perhaps matching TRBD1 (5 bases). CDR3 length: 16 residues. Germline V gene sequence: CDR1 SGHNT, CDR2 YYREEE (reference sequence). Trimming shortened V by 1 base and J by 1 base, and 13 bases separated the two germline ends. The CDR3 sequence is CASSLYLQGGTDTQYF. The CDR3 DNA reads TGTGCCAGCAGCTTGTATCTGCAGGGTGGCACAGATACGCAGTATTTT.